A selection of T cell receptor beta chains follows, all from one sample in a study of blood T cell repertoires in COVID-19. Measured with immunoSEQ multiplex PCR; TCRdb has only the in-frame clones, and not every one. The repertoire holds approximately 230,000 clones, with 86% as singletons. The sample taken for sequencing was peripheral blood. Receptor source: a man between 25 and 39 years old who had recovered from COVID-19. Both conserved end residues are part of each CDR3. The order of the fields is CDR3 protein, CDR3 DNA, V gene, J gene, clone size, D gene. The D gene is left open where the match is weak. Expanded clones are given a class, and other clones once, few, many or no size at all.

CDR3 protein: CASSLAGLGRNEQYF; CDR3 DNA: TGTGCCAGCAGTTTAGCAGGGCTTGGGCGGAACGAGCAGTACTTC; V gene: TRBV27; J gene: TRBJ2-7; clone size: -; D gene: -
CDR3 protein: CASSLDGGNYGYTF; CDR3 DNA: TGTGCCAGCAGCTTGGATGGGGGCAACTATGGCTACACCTTC; V gene: TRBV7-6; J gene: TRBJ1-2; clone size: -; D gene: -
CDR3 protein: CASSELGGQAGANVLTF; CDR3 DNA: TGTGCCAGCAGTGAATTAGGGGGCCAGGCTGGGGCCAACGTCCTGACTTTC; V gene: TRBV2; J gene: TRBJ2-6; clone size: -; D gene: TRBD1
CDR3 protein: CASSGTSGDMDTQYF; CDR3 DNA: TGCGCCAGCAGCGGTACTAGCGGGGACATGGATACGCAGTATTTT; V gene: TRBV5-1; J gene: TRBJ2-3; clone size: once; D gene: TRBD2
CDR3 protein: CAWNRQGNQPQHF; CDR3 DNA: TGTGCCTGGAACCGACAGGGGAATCAGCCCCAGCATTTT; V gene: TRBV30; J gene: TRBJ1-5; clone size: -; D gene: TRBD1
CDR3 protein: CASSRALSIQPQHF; CDR3 DNA: TGTGCCAGCAGTAGAGCCTTGTCAATCCAGCCCCAGCATTTT; V gene: TRBV6-2/TRBV6-3; J gene: TRBJ1-5; clone size: -; D gene: -
CDR3 protein: CASNRDRDYEQYF; CDR3 DNA: TGTGCCAGCAACCGGGACAGGGACTACGAGCAGTACTTC; V gene: TRBV6-1; J gene: TRBJ2-7; clone size: -; D gene: TRBD1
CDR3 protein: CASSRGQGWTDTQYF; CDR3 DNA: TGTGCCAGCAGCCGAGGACAGGGGTGGACAGATACGCAGTATTTT; V gene: TRBV7-7; J gene: TRBJ2-3; clone size: -; D gene: TRBD1
CDR3 protein: CASSSPGYEQYF; CDR3 DNA: TGTGCCAGCAGTTCCCCGGGCTACGAGCAGTACTTC; V gene: TRBV6-6; J gene: TRBJ2-7; clone size: -; D gene: -
CDR3 protein: CASNVEAGLKSGYTF; CDR3 DNA: TGTGCCAGCAACGTAGAAGCGGGACTAAAGTCTGGCTACACCTTC; V gene: TRBV7-8; J gene: TRBJ1-2; clone size: once; D gene: -
CDR3 protein: CATGTSGGRGETQYF; CDR3 DNA: TGTGCCACCGGGACTAGCGGGGGACGGGGAGAGACCCAGTACTTC; V gene: TRBV24-1; J gene: TRBJ2-5; clone size: once; D gene: TRBD2
CDR3 protein: CASSQAQVFFYEQYF; CDR3 DNA: TGTGCCAGCAGTCAGGCACAGGTCTTTTTCTACGAGCAGTACTTC; V gene: TRBV6-2/TRBV6-3; J gene: TRBJ2-7; clone size: -; D gene: -
CDR3 protein: CASSNTGKAPPNEQYF; CDR3 DNA: TGTGCCAGTAGTAATACGGGGAAAGCTCCCCCAAACGAGCAGTACTTC; V gene: TRBV19; J gene: TRBJ2-7; clone size: -; D gene: -
CDR3 protein: CASYTGQGGGYGYTF; CDR3 DNA: TGTGCCAGCTACACCGGACAGGGAGGCGGGTATGGCTACACCTTC; V gene: TRBV6-5; J gene: TRBJ1-2; clone size: once; D gene: TRBD1
CDR3 protein: CASRTSSGANVLTF; CDR3 DNA: TGCGCCAGCAGAACCAGCTCTGGGGCCAACGTCCTGACTTTC; V gene: TRBV5-1; J gene: TRBJ2-6; clone size: -; D gene: -
CDR3 protein: CASTSGYTDTQYF; CDR3 DNA: TGTGCCAGCACCTCGGGGTACACAGATACGCAGTATTTT; V gene: TRBV2; J gene: TRBJ2-3; clone size: -; D gene: -
CDR3 protein: CASSPVEQVTPGELFF; CDR3 DNA: TGTGCCAGCAGCCCCGTGGAACAGGTGACCCCCGGGGAGCTGTTTTTT; V gene: TRBV5-5; J gene: TRBJ2-2; clone size: -; D gene: -
CDR3 protein: CASSEYIPGGNEQFF; CDR3 DNA: TGTGCCAGCAGTGAATATATTCCAGGGGGAAATGAGCAGTTCTTC; V gene: TRBV25-1; J gene: TRBJ2-1; clone size: -; D gene: TRBD1
CDR3 protein: CAISWETSGADTQYF; CDR3 DNA: TGTGCCATCAGTTGGGAGACTAGCGGGGCAGATACGCAGTATTTT; V gene: TRBV10-3; J gene: TRBJ2-3; clone size: -; D gene: TRBD2
CDR3 protein: CASSPLTSGGNEQYF; CDR3 DNA: TGTGCCAGCAGTCCCCTGACTAGCGGGGGCAACGAGCAGTACTTC; V gene: TRBV6-5; J gene: TRBJ2-7; clone size: few; D gene: TRBD2
CDR3 protein: CASSEGGTQETQYF; CDR3 DNA: TGTGCCAGCAGTGAGGGGGGGACACAAGAGACCCAGTACTTC; V gene: TRBV6-4; J gene: TRBJ2-5; clone size: -; D gene: -
CDR3 protein: CSLTKTATGGDYGYTF; CDR3 DNA: TGCAGCCTAACCAAGACTGCGACAGGGGGCGACTATGGCTACACCTTC; V gene: TRBV29-1; J gene: TRBJ1-2; clone size: -; D gene: TRBD1
CDR3 protein: CASRGTLSNQPQHF; CDR3 DNA: TGTGCCAGTAGGGGGACATTGTCGAATCAGCCCCAGCATTTT; V gene: TRBV19; J gene: TRBJ1-5; clone size: few; D gene: -
CDR3 protein: CASKMEQGAREKLFF; CDR3 DNA: TGCGCCAGCAAAATGGAACAGGGGGCGCGTGAAAAACTGTTTTTT; V gene: TRBV4-1; J gene: TRBJ1-4; clone size: few; D gene: TRBD1
CDR3 protein: CASISGREDSNQPQHF; CDR3 DNA: TGTGCCAGCATCTCTGGCAGAGAGGATAGCAATCAGCCCCAGCATTTT; V gene: TRBV21-1; J gene: TRBJ1-5; clone size: -; D gene: -
CDR3 protein: CASGLFPLLAGDNTGELFF; CDR3 DNA: TGTGCTAGTGGTTTGTTCCCACTACTAGCGGGGGATAACACCGGGGAGCTGTTTTTT; V gene: TRBV12-5; J gene: TRBJ2-2; clone size: -; D gene: TRBD2
CDR3 protein: CASSSQGLVYGELFF; CDR3 DNA: TGTGCCAGCAGCTCACAGGGACTAGTATATGGGGAGCTGTTTTTT; V gene: TRBV7-2; J gene: TRBJ2-2; clone size: -; D gene: TRBD2
CDR3 protein: CASSTPDRDVGELFF; CDR3 DNA: TGTGCCAGCAGCACTCCGGACAGGGATGTCGGGGAGCTGTTTTTT; V gene: TRBV5-6; J gene: TRBJ2-2; clone size: -; D gene: TRBD1
CDR3 protein: CASSLGPYQETQYF; CDR3 DNA: TGTGCCAGCAGCTTGGGCCCCTACCAAGAGACCCAGTACTTC; V gene: TRBV11-2; J gene: TRBJ2-5; clone size: -; D gene: -
CDR3 protein: CASSLGQTSSYEQYF; CDR3 DNA: TGTGCCAGCAGCCTTGGACAGACGAGCTCCTACGAGCAGTACTTC; V gene: TRBV5-5; J gene: TRBJ2-7; clone size: -; D gene: -
CDR3 protein: CASSQATALPNTEAFF; CDR3 DNA: TGTGCCAGCAGCCAAGCGACAGCTCTTCCTAACACTGAAGCTTTCTTT; V gene: TRBV4-2; J gene: TRBJ1-1; clone size: -; D gene: -
CDR3 protein: CASSPQGNTQYF; CDR3 DNA: TGTGCCAGCAGTCCCCAGGGAAATACGCAGTATTTT; V gene: TRBV27; J gene: TRBJ2-3; clone size: -; D gene: -
CDR3 protein: CASSTTGNYGYTF; CDR3 DNA: TGTGCCAGTAGTACGACAGGGAACTATGGCTACACCTTC; V gene: TRBV19; J gene: TRBJ1-2; clone size: -; D gene: TRBD1
CDR3 protein: CASSPMGLAGSYEQYF; CDR3 DNA: TGTGCCAGCTCACCGATGGGACTAGCGGGGTCCTACGAGCAGTACTTC; V gene: TRBV18; J gene: TRBJ2-7; clone size: -; D gene: TRBD2
CDR3 protein: CASSHLGRGDTDTQYF; CDR3 DNA: TGTGCCAGCAGCCACCTGGGGCGGGGGGACACAGATACGCAGTATTTT; V gene: TRBV3-1/TRBV3-2; J gene: TRBJ2-3; clone size: -; D gene: TRBD2
CDR3 protein: CASSFGTGADTQYF; CDR3 DNA: TGTGCCAGCAGCTTCGGGACAGGCGCAGATACGCAGTATTTT; V gene: TRBV7-9; J gene: TRBJ2-3; clone size: -; D gene: TRBD1
CDR3 protein: CASSRDGDSGNTIYF; CDR3 DNA: TGTGCCAGCAGTCGCGACGGAGACTCTGGAAACACCATATATTTT; V gene: TRBV11-3; J gene: TRBJ1-3; clone size: -; D gene: -
CDR3 protein: CASSQSESRGVGYTF; CDR3 DNA: TGTGCCAGCAGCCAAAGCGAGTCGCGGGGGGTGGGCTACACCTTC; V gene: TRBV3-1/TRBV3-2; J gene: TRBJ1-2; clone size: -; D gene: -
CDR3 protein: CASRAKRCSYNSPLHF; CDR3 DNA: TGTGCCAGCAGGGCCAAGAGGTGCTCCTATAATTCACCCCTCCACTTT; V gene: TRBV6-4; J gene: TRBJ1-6; clone size: -; D gene: -
CDR3 protein: CASSFMGSGKTQYF; CDR3 DNA: TGTGCCAGCAGTTTTATGGGCTCGGGAAAGACCCAGTACTTC; V gene: TRBV27; J gene: TRBJ2-5; clone size: -; D gene: -
CDR3 protein: CASSEQGYGYTF; CDR3 DNA: TGTGCCAGCAGTGAACAGGGCTATGGCTACACCTTC; V gene: TRBV6-4; J gene: TRBJ1-2; clone size: -; D gene: -
CDR3 protein: CASSLGTGNGYTF; CDR3 DNA: TGTGCCAGCAGCCTCGGGACAGGGAATGGCTACACCTTC; V gene: TRBV6-6; J gene: TRBJ1-2; clone size: -; D gene: TRBD1
CDR3 protein: CASSRTGLPLHF; CDR3 DNA: TGTGCCAGCAGCCGTACAGGTTTACCCCTCCACTTT; V gene: TRBV12-3/TRBV12-4; J gene: TRBJ1-6; clone size: -; D gene: -
CDR3 protein: CAITEHRDSTYEQYF; CDR3 DNA: TGTGCCATCACAGAGCACCGGGACAGCACCTACGAGCAGTACTTC; V gene: TRBV10-3; J gene: TRBJ2-7; clone size: -; D gene: TRBD1
CDR3 protein: CASSQVGGNRSPLHF; CDR3 DNA: TGTGCCAGCAGCCAAGTGGGCGGGAATCGCTCACCCCTCCACTTT; V gene: TRBV3-1/TRBV3-2; J gene: TRBJ1-6; clone size: -; D gene: -
CDR3 protein: CASSGVGMNYGYTF; CDR3 DNA: TGTGCCAGCAGCGGTGTCGGGATGAACTATGGCTACACCTTC; V gene: TRBV6-2/TRBV6-3; J gene: TRBJ1-2; clone size: -; D gene: -
CDR3 protein: CAISGRTGGFNEQYF; CDR3 DNA: TGTGCCATCAGTGGTCGGACAGGAGGATTTAACGAGCAGTACTTC; V gene: TRBV10-3; J gene: TRBJ2-7; clone size: -; D gene: TRBD1
CDR3 protein: CATSRAAGNQETQYF; CDR3 DNA: TGTGCCACCAGCAGAGCGGCGGGAAACCAAGAGACCCAGTACTTC; V gene: TRBV15; J gene: TRBJ2-5; clone size: -; D gene: -
CDR3 protein: CASSQAPVGGADYTF; CDR3 DNA: TGCGCCAGCAGCCAAGCCCCGGTTGGGGGGGCGGACTACACCTTC; V gene: TRBV4-1; J gene: TRBJ1-2; clone size: -; D gene: -
CDR3 protein: CSVKTGQETQYF; CDR3 DNA: TGCAGCGTTAAGACAGGCCAAGAGACCCAGTACTTC; V gene: TRBV29-1; J gene: TRBJ2-5; clone size: once; D gene: -
CDR3 protein: CASSHPAGGTDTQYF; CDR3 DNA: TGTGCCAGCAGCCATCCAGCGGGGGGCACAGATACGCAGTATTTT; V gene: TRBV7-2; J gene: TRBJ2-3; clone size: -; D gene: TRBD2
CDR3 protein: CASSLGWNSPGANEQYF; CDR3 DNA: TGTGCCAGCAGCTTAGGGTGGAACAGTCCTGGGGCTAACGAGCAGTACTTC; V gene: TRBV11-2; J gene: TRBJ2-7; clone size: -; D gene: -
CDR3 protein: CASSYSGPRGSPLHF; CDR3 DNA: TGTGCCAGCAGTTACTCGGGGCCGCGTGGATCACCCCTCCACTTT; V gene: TRBV6-5; J gene: TRBJ1-6; clone size: -; D gene: -
CDR3 protein: CASSQEQGFNTEAFF; CDR3 DNA: TGCGCCAGCAGCCAAGAACAGGGGTTTAACACTGAAGCTTTCTTT; V gene: TRBV4-1; J gene: TRBJ1-1; clone size: -; D gene: TRBD1